The 3 T cell receptor beta chains given below trace back to one sample, sequenced in a study of cytomegalovirus exposure and HLA in healthy donors. Use of 60 Vbeta and 13 Jbeta primers characterized the PCR. Data came from immunoSEQ multiplex PCR; TCRdb stores just in-frame clones and leaves some out. The sample consists of 150,000 to 170,000 clones, 75% to 85% of them appearing once. Sequenced input: PBMCs. The receptors shown here come from a man aged 25-40 years in good health and CMV-seropositive.

The chain couples TRBV6-5 to TRBJ1-2; 7 nucleotides agree with TRBD1. The V segment lost 0 bases and the J segment 1 base; nucleotides outside the gene matches: 2. CDR1 and CDR2 from the germline V gene are MNHEY and SVGAGI. The CDR3 has 15 amino acids. CDR3 nucleotides: TGTGCCAGCAGTTACTCGGGACAGAATAACTATGGCTACACCTTC. This sequence encodes CASSYSGQNNYGYTF.

The chain has TRBV5-5 and TRBJ2-2; D may be TRBD1 (6 bases). The V gene lost 0 bases and the J gene lost 6 bases, with 15 bases spanning the gap. Germline values: CDR1 SGHKS, CDR2 YYEKEE (reference sequence). The CDR3 extends over 16 amino acids. The CDR3 DNA reads as TGTGCCAGCAGCTTGGCCAGCAGGGGTAGCGCCGGGGAGCTGTTTTTT. Encoded protein: CASSLASRGSAGELFF.

The chain uses TRBV10-2 and TRBJ2-7, with 7 bases aligning to TRBD1. The germline V gene has CDR1 WSHSY and CDR2 SAAADI. Germline trimming cut 0 bases from V and 2 bases from J; bases unmatched to any gene: 4. The CDR3 consists of 15 residues. The CDR3 here is CASSESWDRAYEQYF. CDR3 bases: TGCGCCAGCAGTGAGTCATGGGACAGAGCCTACGAGCAGTACTTC.